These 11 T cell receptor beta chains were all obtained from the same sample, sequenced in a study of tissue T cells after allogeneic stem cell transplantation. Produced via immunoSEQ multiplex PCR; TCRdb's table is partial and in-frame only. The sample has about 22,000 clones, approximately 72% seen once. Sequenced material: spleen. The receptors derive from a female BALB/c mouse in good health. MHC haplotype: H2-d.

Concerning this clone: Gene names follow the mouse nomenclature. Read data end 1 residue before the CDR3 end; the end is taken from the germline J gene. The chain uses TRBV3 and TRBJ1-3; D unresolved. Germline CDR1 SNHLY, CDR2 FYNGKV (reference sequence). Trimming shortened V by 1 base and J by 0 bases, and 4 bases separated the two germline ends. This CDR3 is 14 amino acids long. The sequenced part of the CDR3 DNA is TGTGCCAGCAGCTTAGACGGTTCTGGAAATACGCTCTAT. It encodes CASSLDGSGNTLY. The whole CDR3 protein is CASSLDGSGNTLYF.

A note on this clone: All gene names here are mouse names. CDR3 DNA (partial): TGTGGTGCTAGGGATACGGGACAGGGGACCAACGAAAGATTATTT. This gives the protein CGARDTGQGTNERLF. The full CDR3 protein is CGARDTGQGTNERLFF. J is TRBJ1-4 and V is TRBV20; the match to TRBD1 covers 10 bases. The read falls 1 residue short of the CDR3 end, and the missing part is taken from the germline J gene. With V trimmed by 0 bases and J by 3 bases, 4 bases remained unmatched. Germline V CDR1 and CDR2: GFQATS, STVNSAI. The CDR3 runs 16 residues.

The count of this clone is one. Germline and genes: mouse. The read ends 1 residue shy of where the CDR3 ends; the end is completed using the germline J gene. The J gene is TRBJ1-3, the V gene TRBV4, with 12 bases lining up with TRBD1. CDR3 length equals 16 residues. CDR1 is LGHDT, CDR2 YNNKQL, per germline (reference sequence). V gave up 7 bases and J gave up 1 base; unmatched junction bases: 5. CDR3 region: CASTTGTGGSGNTLYF. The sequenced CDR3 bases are TGTGCCAGCACCACCGGGACAGGGGGCTCTGGAAATACGCTCTAT.

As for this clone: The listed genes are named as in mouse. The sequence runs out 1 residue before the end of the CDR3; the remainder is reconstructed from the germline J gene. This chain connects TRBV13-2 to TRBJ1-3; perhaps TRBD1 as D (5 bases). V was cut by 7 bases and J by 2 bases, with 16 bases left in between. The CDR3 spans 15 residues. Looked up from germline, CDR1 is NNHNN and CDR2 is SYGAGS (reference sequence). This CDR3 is CASSPRAGAGNTLYF. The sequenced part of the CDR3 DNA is TGTGCCAGCTCTCCGCGGGCGGGGGCTGGAAATACGCTCTAT.

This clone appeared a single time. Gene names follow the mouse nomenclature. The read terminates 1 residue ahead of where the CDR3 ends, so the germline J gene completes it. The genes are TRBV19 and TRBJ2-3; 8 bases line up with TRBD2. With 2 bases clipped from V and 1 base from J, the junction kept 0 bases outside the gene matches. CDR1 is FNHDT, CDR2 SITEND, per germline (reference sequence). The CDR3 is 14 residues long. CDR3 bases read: TGTGCCAGCAGTATTGGGGGGGGTGCAGAAACGCTGTAT. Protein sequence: CASSIGGGAETLY. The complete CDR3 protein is CASSIGGGAETLYF.

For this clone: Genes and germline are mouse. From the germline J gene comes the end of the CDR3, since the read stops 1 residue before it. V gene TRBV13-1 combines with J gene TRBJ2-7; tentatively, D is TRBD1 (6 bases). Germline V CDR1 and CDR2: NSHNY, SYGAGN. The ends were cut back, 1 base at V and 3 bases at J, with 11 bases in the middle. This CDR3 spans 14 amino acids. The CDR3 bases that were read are TGTGCCAGCAGTGATCCGCAGGGGAACTATGAACAGTAC. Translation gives CASSDPQGNYEQY. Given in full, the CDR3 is CASSDPQGNYEQYF.

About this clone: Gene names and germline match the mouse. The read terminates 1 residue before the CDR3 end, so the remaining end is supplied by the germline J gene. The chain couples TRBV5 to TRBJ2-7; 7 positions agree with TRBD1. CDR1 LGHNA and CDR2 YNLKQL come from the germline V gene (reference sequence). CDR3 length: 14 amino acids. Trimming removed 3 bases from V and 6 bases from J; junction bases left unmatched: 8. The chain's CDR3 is CASSHASQGPEQYF. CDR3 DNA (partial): TGTGCCAGCAGCCACGCCTCACAGGGGCCTGAACAGTAC.

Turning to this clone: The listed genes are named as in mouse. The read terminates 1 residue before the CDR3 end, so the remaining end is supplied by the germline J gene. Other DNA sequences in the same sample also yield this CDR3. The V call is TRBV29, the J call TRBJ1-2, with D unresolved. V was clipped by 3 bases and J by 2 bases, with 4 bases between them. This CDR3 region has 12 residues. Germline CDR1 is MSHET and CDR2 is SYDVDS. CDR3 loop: CASSLRNSDYTF. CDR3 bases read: TGTGCTAGCAGTTTGCGGAACTCCGACTACACC.

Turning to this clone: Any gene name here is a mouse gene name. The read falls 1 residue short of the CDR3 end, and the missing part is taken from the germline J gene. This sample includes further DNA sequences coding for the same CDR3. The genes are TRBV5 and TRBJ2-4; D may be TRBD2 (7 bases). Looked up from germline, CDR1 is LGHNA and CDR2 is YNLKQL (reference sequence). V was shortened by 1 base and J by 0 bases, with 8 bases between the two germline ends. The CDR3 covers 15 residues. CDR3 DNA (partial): TGTGCCAGCAGCCAAGGGGGGGCTAGTCAAAACACCTTGTAC. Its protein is CASSQGGASQNTLY. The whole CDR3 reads CASSQGGASQNTLYF.

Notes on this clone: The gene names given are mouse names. CDR3 in amino acids: CASSDRDSQNTLYF. CDR3 DNA, as far as it was read: TGTGCCAGCAGTGATCGGGACAGTCAAAACACCTTGTAC. The genes are TRBV13-1 and TRBJ2-4, with D perhaps being TRBD1 or TRBD2 (5 bases each). The read terminates 1 residue ahead of where the CDR3 ends, so the germline J gene completes it. The CDR3 extends over 14 amino acids. Trimming removed 1 base from V and 0 bases from J, with 6 bases in between. Germline V gene lookup returns CDR1 NSHNY and CDR2 SYGAGN.

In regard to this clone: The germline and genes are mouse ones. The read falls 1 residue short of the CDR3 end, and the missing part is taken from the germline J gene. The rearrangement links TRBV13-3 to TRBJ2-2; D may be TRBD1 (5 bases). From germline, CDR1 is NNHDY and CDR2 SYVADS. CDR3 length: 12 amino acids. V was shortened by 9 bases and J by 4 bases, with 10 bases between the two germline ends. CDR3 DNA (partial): TGTGCCATCGGGAGGGGCACCGGGCAGCTCTAC. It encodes CAIGRGTGQLY. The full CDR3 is CAIGRGTGQLYF.